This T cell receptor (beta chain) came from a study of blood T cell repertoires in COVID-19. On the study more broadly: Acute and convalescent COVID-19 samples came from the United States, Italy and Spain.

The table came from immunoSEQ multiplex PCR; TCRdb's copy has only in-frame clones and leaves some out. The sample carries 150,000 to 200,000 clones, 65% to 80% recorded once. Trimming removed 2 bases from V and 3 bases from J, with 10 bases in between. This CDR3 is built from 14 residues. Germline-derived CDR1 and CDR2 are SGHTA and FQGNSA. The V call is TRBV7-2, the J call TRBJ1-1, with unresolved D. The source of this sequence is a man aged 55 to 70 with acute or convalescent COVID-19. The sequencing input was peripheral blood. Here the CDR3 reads CASSLRFQYTEAFF. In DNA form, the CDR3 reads TGTGCCAGCAGCTTACGATTCCAGTACACTGAAGCTTTCTTT.